This TCR beta chain was retrieved from a study of T cell changes during pregnancy in multiple sclerosis. Germline CDR1 is SGHTA and CDR2 is FQGTGA. Deletions cut 2 bases from V and 5 bases from J, with 13 bases between. This CDR3 comprises 15 residues. Assay used: immunoSEQ multiplex PCR; TCRdb lists only in-frame clones, some missing. This sample yields 35,000 to 45,000 clones, of which around 90% are seen a single time; roughly 1.9% belongs to the top ten. The TCR sequence derives from a female donor in good health, enrolled as a control in a pregnancy study. Sequences were derived from CD4+ T cells from peripheral blood mononuclear cells, sampled after pregnancy. V gene TRBV7-3 combines with J gene TRBJ2-1, with D tentatively TRBD2 (5 bases). CDR3 residues: CASSLVPARDNEQFF. The CDR3 DNA sequence: TGTGCCAGCAGCTTAGTGCCAGCGCGGGACAATGAGCAGTTCTTC.